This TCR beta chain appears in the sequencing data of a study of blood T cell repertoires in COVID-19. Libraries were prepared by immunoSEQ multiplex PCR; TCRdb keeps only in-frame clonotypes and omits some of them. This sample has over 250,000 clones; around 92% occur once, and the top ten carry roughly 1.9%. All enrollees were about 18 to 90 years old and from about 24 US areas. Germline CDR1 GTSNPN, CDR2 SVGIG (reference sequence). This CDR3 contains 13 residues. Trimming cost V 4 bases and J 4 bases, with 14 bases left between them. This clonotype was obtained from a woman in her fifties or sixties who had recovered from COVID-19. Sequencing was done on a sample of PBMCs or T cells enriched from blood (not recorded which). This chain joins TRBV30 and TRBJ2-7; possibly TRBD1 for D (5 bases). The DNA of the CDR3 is TGTGCCTGGAATATGGGGCAGGGATACGAGCAGTACTTC. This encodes CAWNMGQGYEQYF.